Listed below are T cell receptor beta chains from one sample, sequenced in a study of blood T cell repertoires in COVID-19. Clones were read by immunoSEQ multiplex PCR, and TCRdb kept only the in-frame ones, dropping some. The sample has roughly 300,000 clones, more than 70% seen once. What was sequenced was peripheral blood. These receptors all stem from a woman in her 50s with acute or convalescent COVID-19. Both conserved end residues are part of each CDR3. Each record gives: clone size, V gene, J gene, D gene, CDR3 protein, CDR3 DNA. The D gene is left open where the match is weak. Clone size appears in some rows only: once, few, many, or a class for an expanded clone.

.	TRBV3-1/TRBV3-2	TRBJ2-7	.	CASSPATGSYEQYF	TGTGCCAGCAGCCCGGCTACGGGATCCTACGAGCAGTACTTC
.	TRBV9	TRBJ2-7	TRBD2	CASSPRLAGVGKDEQYF	TGTGCCAGCAGCCCCCGACTAGCGGGAGTGGGTAAAGACGAGCAGTACTTC
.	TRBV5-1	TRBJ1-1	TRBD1	CASSSFSGTVLNTEAFF	TGCGCCAGCAGCTCCTTCTCCGGGACAGTCTTGAACACTGAAGCTTTCTTT
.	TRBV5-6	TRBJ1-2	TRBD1	CASSWRQGRGGYTF	TGTGCCAGCAGCTGGCGACAGGGGAGGGGTGGCTACACCTTC
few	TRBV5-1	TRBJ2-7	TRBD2	CASSLGEGWSSYEQYF	TGCGCCAGCAGCTTGGGGGAGGGTTGGAGCTCCTACGAGCAGTACTTC
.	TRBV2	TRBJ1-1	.	CASRTDRMEAFF	TGTGCCAGCAGGACCGACAGGATGGAAGCTTTCTTT
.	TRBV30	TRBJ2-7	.	CAWSLNYEQYF	TGTGCCTGGAGTTTAAATTACGAGCAGTACTTC
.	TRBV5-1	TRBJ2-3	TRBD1	CASSLAGTGGQDTQYF	TGCGCCAGCAGCTTGGCCGGGACAGGGGGCCAAGATACGCAGTATTTT
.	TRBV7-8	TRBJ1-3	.	CASSLESRGAGNTIYF	TGTGCCAGCAGCTTAGAGTCCCGGGGAGCCGGAAACACCATATATTTT
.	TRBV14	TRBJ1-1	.	CASTKFAENTEAFF	TGTGCCAGCACCAAATTCGCGGAGAACACTGAAGCTTTCTTT
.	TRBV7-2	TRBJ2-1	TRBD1	CASSSRDRGLGEQFF	TGTGCCAGCAGCTCGCGGGACAGGGGGCTTGGTGAGCAGTTCTTC
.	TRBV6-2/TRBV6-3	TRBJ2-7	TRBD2	CASSYSMGLAHPEEQYF	TGTGCCAGCAGTTACTCGATGGGACTAGCCCATCCTGAGGAGCAGTACTTC
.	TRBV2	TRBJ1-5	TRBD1	CASQQGANQPQHF	TGTGCCAGCCAACAGGGGGCCAATCAGCCCCAGCATTTT
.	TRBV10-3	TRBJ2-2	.	CAISPTGNTGELFF	TGTGCCATCAGCCCCACAGGGAACACCGGGGAGCTGTTTTTT
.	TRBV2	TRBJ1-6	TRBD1	CASRGQGRNSPLHF	TGTGCCAGCAGGGGACAGGGTCGAAATTCACCCCTCCACTTT
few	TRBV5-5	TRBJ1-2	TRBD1	CASSLQPTGDGGYTF	TGTGCCAGCAGCTTGCAGCCTACAGGGGACGGAGGCTACACCTTC
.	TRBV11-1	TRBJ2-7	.	CASSLAGANSYEQYF	TGTGCCAGCAGCTTAGCTGGGGCCAACTCCTACGAGCAGTACTTC
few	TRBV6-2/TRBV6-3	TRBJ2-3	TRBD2	CASSPPRRGVTDTQYF	TGTGCCAGCAGCCCCCCAAGGCGGGGGGTCACAGATACGCAGTATTTT
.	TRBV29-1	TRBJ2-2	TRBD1	CSVEDRIGGQGFWPDTGELFF	TGCAGCGTTGAAGATCGTATAGGGGGACAGGGTTTTTGGCCGGACACCGGGGAGCTGTTTTTT
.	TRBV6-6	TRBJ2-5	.	CASSTQGTNLETQYF	TGTGCCAGCAGTACACAAGGGACAAACTTAGAGACCCAGTACTTC
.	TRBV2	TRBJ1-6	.	CASKDQDSPLHF	TGTGCCAGCAAAGACCAGGATTCACCCCTCCACTTT
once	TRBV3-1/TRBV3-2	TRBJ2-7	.	CASTSPGAYEQYF	TGTGCCAGCACCTCCCCGGGGGCCTACGAGCAGTACTTC
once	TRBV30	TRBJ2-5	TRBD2	CAWRPGLAEETQYF	TGTGCCTGGAGGCCGGGACTAGCGGAAGAGACCCAGTACTTC
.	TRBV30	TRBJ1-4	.	CAWSVKGTNEKLFF	TGTGCCTGGAGTGTTAAAGGGACAAATGAAAAACTGTTTTTT
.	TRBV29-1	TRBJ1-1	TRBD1	CSVGTGMNTEAFF	TGCAGCGTTGGGACAGGGATGAACACTGAAGCTTTCTTT
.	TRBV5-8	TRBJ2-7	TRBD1	CASSFPGQGREQYF	TGTGCCAGCAGCTTTCCGGGACAGGGGAGGGAGCAGTACTTC
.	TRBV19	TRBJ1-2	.	CASLTASAGYGYTF	TGTGCCAGCCTGACAGCGTCAGCTGGCTATGGCTACACCTTC
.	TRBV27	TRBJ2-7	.	CASSLVPGIYEQYF	TGTGCCAGCAGTTTAGTCCCAGGGATTTACGAGCAGTACTTC
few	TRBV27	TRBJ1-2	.	CASRSDRANYGYTF	TGTGCCAGCAGATCGGACAGAGCTAACTATGGCTACACCTTC
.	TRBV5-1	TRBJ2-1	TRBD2	CASRPTSGDSYNEQFF	TGCGCCAGCAGACCGACTAGCGGGGACTCCTACAATGAGCAGTTCTTC
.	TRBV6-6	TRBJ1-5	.	CASSWEHSNQPQHF	TGTGCCAGCAGTTGGGAGCATAGCAATCAGCCCCAGCATTTT
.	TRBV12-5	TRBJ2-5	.	CASGPELYQETQYF	TGTGCTAGTGGTCCCGAGTTGTACCAAGAGACCCAGTACTTC
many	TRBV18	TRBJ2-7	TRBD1	CASSPGTGERSYEQYF	TGTGCCAGCTCACCTGGGACAGGGGAAAGATCCTACGAGCAGTACTTC
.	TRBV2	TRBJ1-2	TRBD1	CASLTGGAYYGYTF	TGTGCCAGTCTCACAGGGGGCGCTTACTATGGCTACACCTTC
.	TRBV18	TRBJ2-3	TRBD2	CASSLGTGTTNTQYF	TGTGCCAGCTCCCTAGGGACGGGGACTACGAATACGCAGTATTTT
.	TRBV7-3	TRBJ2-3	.	CASSAWTESDTQYF	TGTGCCAGCAGCGCCTGGACAGAATCAGATACGCAGTATTTT
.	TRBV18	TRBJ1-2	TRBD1	CASSPGQGRDYGYTF	TGTGCCAGCTCACCGGGACAGGGCAGGGACTATGGCTACACCTTC
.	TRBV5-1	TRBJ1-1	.	CASSLVPSGNTEAFF	TGCGCCAGCAGCTTGGTCCCCTCGGGGAACACTGAAGCTTTCTTT
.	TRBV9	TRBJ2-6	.	CASSVAGLGANVLTF	TGTGCCAGCAGCGTAGCGGGGTTGGGGGCCAACGTCCTGACTTTC
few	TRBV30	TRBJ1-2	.	CAWEDSISGYGYTF	TGTGCCTGGGAGGACAGTATTTCGGGCTATGGCTACACCTTC
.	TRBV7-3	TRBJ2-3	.	CASSLSSQGTDTQYF	TGTGCCAGCAGCTTAAGTAGCCAAGGCACAGATACGCAGTATTTT
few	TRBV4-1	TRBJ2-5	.	CASSALVSQETQYF	TGCGCCAGCAGCGCACTAGTTTCACAAGAGACCCAGTACTTC
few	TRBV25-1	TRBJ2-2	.	CASSHGTVHTGELFF	TGTGCCAGCAGTCATGGGACTGTTCACACCGGGGAGCTGTTTTTT
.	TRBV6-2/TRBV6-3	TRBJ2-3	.	CASSYSQVTDTQYF	TGTGCCAGCAGTTACTCCCAGGTCACAGATACGCAGTATTTT